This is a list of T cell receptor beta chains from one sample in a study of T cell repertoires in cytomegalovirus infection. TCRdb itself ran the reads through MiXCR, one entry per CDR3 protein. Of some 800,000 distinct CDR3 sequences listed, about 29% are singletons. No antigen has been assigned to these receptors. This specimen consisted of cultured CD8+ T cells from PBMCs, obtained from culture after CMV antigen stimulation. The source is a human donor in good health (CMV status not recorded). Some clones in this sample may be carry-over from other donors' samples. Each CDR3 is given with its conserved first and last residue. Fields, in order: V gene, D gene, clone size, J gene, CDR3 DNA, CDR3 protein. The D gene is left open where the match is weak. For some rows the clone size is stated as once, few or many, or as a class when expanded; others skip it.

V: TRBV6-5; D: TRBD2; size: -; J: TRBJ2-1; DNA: TGTGCCAGCAGTTACGGACTAGCGGGGGGAAAGGGTCGGGATGAGCAGTTCTTC; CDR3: CASSYGLAGGKGRDEQFF
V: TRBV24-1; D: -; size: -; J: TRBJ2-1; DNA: TGTGCCACCAGTGATTCCTTAGACTATGAGCAGTTCTTC; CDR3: CATSDSLDYEQFF
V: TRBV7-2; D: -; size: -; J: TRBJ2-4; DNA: TGTGCCAGCATCGAATGGGTCGGCATAGCCAAAAACATTCAGTACTTC; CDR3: CASIEWVGIAKNIQYF
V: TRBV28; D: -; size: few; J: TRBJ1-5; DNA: TGTGCCAGCAGACCTGCTACCGACTCGCCCCAGCCCCAGCATTTT; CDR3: CASRPATDSPQPQHF
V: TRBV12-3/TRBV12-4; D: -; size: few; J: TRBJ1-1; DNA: TGTGCCAGCAGGTCGGGCGGGAAATTCAATGAAGCTTTCTTT; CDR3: CASRSGGKFNEAFF
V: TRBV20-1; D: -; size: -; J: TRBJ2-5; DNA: TGCAGTGCTAGATGGGCCGGACACCTACAAGAGACCCAGTACTTC; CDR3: CSARWAGHLQETQYF
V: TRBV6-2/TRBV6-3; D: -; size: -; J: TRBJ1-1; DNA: TGTGCCAGCAGCTCCCTTAGGGACCCGAGGCAGGCTGAAGCTTTCTTT; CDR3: CASSSLRDPRQAEAFF
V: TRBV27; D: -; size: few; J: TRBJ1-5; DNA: TGTGCCAGCAGTTCGGTCAGTTACCTTGGTCAGCCCCAGCATTTT; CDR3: CASSSVSYLGQPQHF
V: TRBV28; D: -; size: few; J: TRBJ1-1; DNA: TGTGCCAGCAGGGGTTGGTTGGACACTGAAGCTTTCTTT; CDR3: CASRGWLDTEAFF
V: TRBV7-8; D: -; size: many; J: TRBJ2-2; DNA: TGTGCCAGCAGCTTAGCCCCAACTGAGCTGTTTTTT; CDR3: CASSLAPTELFF
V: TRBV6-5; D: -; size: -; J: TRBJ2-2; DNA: TGTGCCAGCGGGTCCACGAACACCGGGGAGCTGTTTTTT; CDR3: CASGSTNTGELFF
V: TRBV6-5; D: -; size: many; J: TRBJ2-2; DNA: TGTGCCAGCAGTTACACCATAGCTTCGAACACCGGGGAGCTGTTTTTT; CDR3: CASSYTIASNTGELFF
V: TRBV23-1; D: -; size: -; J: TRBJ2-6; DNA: TGCGCCAGCAGTCAATCGAGGGCTACAAGGGTCGGGGCCAACGTCCTGACTTTC; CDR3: CASSQSRATRVGANVLTF
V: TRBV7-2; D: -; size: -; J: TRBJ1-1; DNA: TGTGCCAGCAGCTTATCCGTGAACACTGAAGCTTACTTT; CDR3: CASSLSVNTEAYF
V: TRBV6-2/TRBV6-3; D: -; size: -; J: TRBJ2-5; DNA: TGTGCCAGCAGGAGGGAAATAGAGGCCCAGTACTTC; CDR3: CASRREIEAQYF
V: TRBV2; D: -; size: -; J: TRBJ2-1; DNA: TGTGCCAGTTTTAAGACTTACAATGAGCAGTTCTTC; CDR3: CASFKTYNEQFF
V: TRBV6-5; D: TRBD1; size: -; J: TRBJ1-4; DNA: TGTGCCAGCAGTTCACTGACAGGGAGCGAAAAACTGTTTTTT; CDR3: CASSSLTGSEKLFF
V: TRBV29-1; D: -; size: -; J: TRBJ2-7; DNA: TGCAGCGTTCTGAAGGACAACGAGCAGTACTTC; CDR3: CSVLKDNEQYF
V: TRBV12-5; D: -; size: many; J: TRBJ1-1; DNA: TGTGCTAGTGGTTTGGAAGACACTGAAGCTTTCTTT; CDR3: CASGLEDTEAFF
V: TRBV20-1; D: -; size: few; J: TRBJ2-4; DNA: TGCAGTGCTCCTATAAGGGCCAAAAACATTCAGTACTTC; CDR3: CSAPIRAKNIQYF
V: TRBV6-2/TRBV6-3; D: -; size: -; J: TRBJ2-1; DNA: TGTGCCAGCAGTTACTTAGGACAGACTAATGAGCAGTTCTTC; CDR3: CASSYLGQTNEQFF
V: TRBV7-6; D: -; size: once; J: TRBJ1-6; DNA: TGTGCCAGCAGCTCACAGGGAGGGTCACCCCACCACTTT; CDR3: CASSSQGGSPHHF
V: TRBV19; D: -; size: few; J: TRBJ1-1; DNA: TGTGCCAGTAGTATCGGTCAGGCCATGAACACTGAAGCTTTCTTT; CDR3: CASSIGQAMNTEAFF
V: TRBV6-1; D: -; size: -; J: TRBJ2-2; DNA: TGTGCCAGCAGTGCATACAAAACCGGGGAGCTGTTTTTT; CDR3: CASSAYKTGELFF
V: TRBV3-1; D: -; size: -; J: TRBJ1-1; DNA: TGTGCCAGCAGCCAAGTGCAGTCACCGCTAGAAGCTTTCTTT; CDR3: CASSQVQSPLEAFF
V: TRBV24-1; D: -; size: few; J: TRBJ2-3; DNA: TGTGCCACCAGTGACAAGGACAGTCGGATTGCCACAGATACGCAGTATTTT; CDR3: CATSDKDSRIATDTQYF
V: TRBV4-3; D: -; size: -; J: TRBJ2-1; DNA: TGCGCCAGCAGCCAAGAGGGAAGAGGGGGGCACAATGAGCAGTTCTTC; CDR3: CASSQEGRGGHNEQFF
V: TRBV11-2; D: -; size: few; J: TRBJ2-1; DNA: TGTGCCAGCAGCTCGGTCGGTGAGCAGTTCTTC; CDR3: CASSSVGEQFF
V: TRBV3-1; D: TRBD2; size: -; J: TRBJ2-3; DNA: TGTGCCAGCAGCCAAGAGTTGTTTGGCGGGGGGACCACAGATACGCAGTATTTT; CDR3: CASSQELFGGGTTDTQYF